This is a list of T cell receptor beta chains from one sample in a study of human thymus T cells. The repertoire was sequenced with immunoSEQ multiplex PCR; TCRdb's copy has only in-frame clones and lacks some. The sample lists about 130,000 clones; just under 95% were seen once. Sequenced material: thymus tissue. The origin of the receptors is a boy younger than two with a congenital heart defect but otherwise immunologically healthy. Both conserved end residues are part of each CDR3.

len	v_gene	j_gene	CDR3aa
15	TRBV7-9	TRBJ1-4	CASSPPGPIREKLFF
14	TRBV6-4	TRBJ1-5	CASSESYSNQPQHF
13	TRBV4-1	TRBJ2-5	CASGGGKKETQYF
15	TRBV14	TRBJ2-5	CASSQSGASMETQYF
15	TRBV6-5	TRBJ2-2	CASSYGLAGTGELFF
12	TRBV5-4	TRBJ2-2	CASSLRDEELFF
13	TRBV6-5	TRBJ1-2	CASSYEVGYGYTF
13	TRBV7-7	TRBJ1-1	CASSSQLNTEAFF
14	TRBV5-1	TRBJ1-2	CASSLEEGNYGYTF
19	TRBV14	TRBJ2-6	CASSHATGGKRSGANVLTF
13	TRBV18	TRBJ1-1	CASSPLKTAEAFF
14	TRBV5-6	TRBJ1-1	CASSTDRGSTEAFF
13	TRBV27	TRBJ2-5	CASSTRVRETQYF
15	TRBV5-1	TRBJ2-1	CASSFFRDFYNEQFF
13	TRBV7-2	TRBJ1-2	CASSLLGADGYTF
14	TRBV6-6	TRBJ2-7	CASRLRGTSYEQYF
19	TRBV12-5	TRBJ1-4	CASGLAWLDRATSPKKLFF
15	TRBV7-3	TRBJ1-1	CASSSDRARGTEAFF
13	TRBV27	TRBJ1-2	CASSLTRDYGYTF
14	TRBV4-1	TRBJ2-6	CASSPRKGANVLTF
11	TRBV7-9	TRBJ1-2	CASSLGGGYTF
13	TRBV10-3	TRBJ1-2	CAISGQRPYGYTF
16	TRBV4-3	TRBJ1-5	CASSQGWTGDNQPQHF
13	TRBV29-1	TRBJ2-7	CSGQGQDSYEQYF
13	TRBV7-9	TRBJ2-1	CASSSLSYNEQFF
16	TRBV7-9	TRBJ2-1	CASTPAVAGGYGEQFF
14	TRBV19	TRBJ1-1	CASSIVSENTEAFF
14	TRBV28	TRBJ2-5	CASGSGGRSPTQYF
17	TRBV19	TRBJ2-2	CASSIGWGRLNTGELFF
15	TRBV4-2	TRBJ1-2	CASSQEGQGETLRSF
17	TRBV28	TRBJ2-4	CASRAGGKLKAKNIQYF
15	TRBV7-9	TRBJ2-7	CASSWHPGQIYEQYF
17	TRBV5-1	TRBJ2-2	CASSLGQGIANTGELFF
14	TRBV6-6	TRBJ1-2	CASSLEKRQNGYTF
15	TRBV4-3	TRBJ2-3	CASSQDFPSTDTQYF
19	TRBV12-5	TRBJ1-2	CASGLAPGGQGVLNYGYTF
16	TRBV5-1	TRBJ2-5	CASSLKQAAPQETQYF
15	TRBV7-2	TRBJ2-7	CASSKNIGTSYEQYF
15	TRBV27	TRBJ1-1	CASSARTVMNTEAFF
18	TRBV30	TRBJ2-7	CAWSRIDPDRTGGSEQYF
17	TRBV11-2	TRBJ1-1	CASSPERPDLMNTEAFF
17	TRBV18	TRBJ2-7	CASSPPEGDESSYEQYF
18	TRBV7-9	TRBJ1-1	CASSTRGVLSGYYTEAFF
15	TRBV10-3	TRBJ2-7	CAISVTETGSYEQYF
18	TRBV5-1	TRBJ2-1	CASSLEYRGSSSYNEQFF
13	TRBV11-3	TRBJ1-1	CASSLGDRTLQFF
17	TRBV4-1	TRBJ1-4	CASSQDRGRTTNEKLFF
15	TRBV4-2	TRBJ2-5	CASSQNDSGGGTQYF
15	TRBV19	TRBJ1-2	CASSPGDRVFIGYTF
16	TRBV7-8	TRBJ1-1	CASTPTGASLGTEAFF